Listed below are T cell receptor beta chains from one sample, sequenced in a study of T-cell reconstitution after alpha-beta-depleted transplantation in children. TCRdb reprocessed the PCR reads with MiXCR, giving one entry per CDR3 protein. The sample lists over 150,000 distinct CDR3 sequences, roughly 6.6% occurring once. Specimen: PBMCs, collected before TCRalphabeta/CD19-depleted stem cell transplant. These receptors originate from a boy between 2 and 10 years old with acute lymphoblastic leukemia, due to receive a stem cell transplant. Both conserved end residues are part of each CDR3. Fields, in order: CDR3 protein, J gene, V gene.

cdr3_aa: CASSLFRDTQYF; j_call: TRBJ2-3; v_call: TRBV5-4
cdr3_aa: CASSLLPWTGLAGYTF; j_call: TRBJ1-2; v_call: TRBV27
cdr3_aa: CASRRQRGQPYEQYF; j_call: TRBJ2-7; v_call: TRBV12-3/TRBV12-4
cdr3_aa: CASSQSQRNTQYF; j_call: TRBJ2-3; v_call: TRBV14
cdr3_aa: CASSESEVSYEQYF; j_call: TRBJ2-7; v_call: TRBV25-1
cdr3_aa: CASSQVRLYEQYF; j_call: TRBJ2-7; v_call: TRBV14
cdr3_aa: CASSTTREADTQYF; j_call: TRBJ2-3; v_call: TRBV7-8
cdr3_aa: CASSLTPPGQLRPDTQYF; j_call: TRBJ2-3; v_call: TRBV27
cdr3_aa: CASSQDRDRVTPLHF; j_call: TRBJ1-6; v_call: TRBV4-3
cdr3_aa: CASSHPGSEAFF; j_call: TRBJ1-1; v_call: TRBV5-1
cdr3_aa: CASSTDFRDGYTF; j_call: TRBJ1-2; v_call: TRBV28
cdr3_aa: CASSPAGTSYEQYF; j_call: TRBJ2-7; v_call: TRBV9
cdr3_aa: CASPPRGGRLTEAFF; j_call: TRBJ1-1; v_call: TRBV10-1
cdr3_aa: CASSYPGTITTGELFF; j_call: TRBJ2-2; v_call: TRBV6-2/TRBV6-3
cdr3_aa: CASSLFLASSYEQYF; j_call: TRBJ2-7; v_call: TRBV7-2
cdr3_aa: CASSLPSGTDNNEQFF; j_call: TRBJ2-1; v_call: TRBV18
cdr3_aa: CASSPQGGVEQYF; j_call: TRBJ2-7; v_call: TRBV5-1
cdr3_aa: CGPRDRAPNEQFF; j_call: TRBJ2-1; v_call: TRBV20-1
cdr3_aa: CAISGTPLNTGELFF; j_call: TRBJ2-2; v_call: TRBV10-3
cdr3_aa: CASSPLGGHWNTEAFF; j_call: TRBJ1-1; v_call: TRBV21-1
cdr3_aa: CASSQDVSGGRQTQYF; j_call: TRBJ2-5; v_call: TRBV4-3
cdr3_aa: CASSYSSAIYF; j_call: TRBJ1-3; v_call: TRBV12-3/TRBV12-4
cdr3_aa: CASSLELLYEQYF; j_call: TRBJ2-7; v_call: TRBV5-1
cdr3_aa: CASSLGGGRSYEQYF; j_call: TRBJ2-7; v_call: TRBV7-9
cdr3_aa: CASSGTSGSDEQFF; j_call: TRBJ2-1; v_call: TRBV13
cdr3_aa: CASSSEGEQFF; j_call: TRBJ2-1; v_call: TRBV5-1
cdr3_aa: CASSFDTGELFF; j_call: TRBJ2-2; v_call: TRBV5-1
cdr3_aa: CSASMLRGENQPQHF; j_call: TRBJ1-5; v_call: TRBV20-1
cdr3_aa: CASSLGDGGTEAFF; j_call: TRBJ1-1; v_call: TRBV5-1
cdr3_aa: CSALLTSGSDIQYF; j_call: TRBJ2-4; v_call: TRBV20-1
cdr3_aa: CASSPDRYSNEQFF; j_call: TRBJ2-1; v_call: TRBV28
cdr3_aa: CASSFVGGPSYEQYF; j_call: TRBJ2-7; v_call: TRBV5-1
cdr3_aa: CASSRRRTEAFF; j_call: TRBJ1-1; v_call: TRBV5-1
cdr3_aa: CASSTTYYNEQFF; j_call: TRBJ2-1; v_call: TRBV7-6
cdr3_aa: CASSFGQARYNEQFF; j_call: TRBJ2-1; v_call: TRBV7-9
cdr3_aa: CSARGPTWGIYEQYF; j_call: TRBJ2-7; v_call: TRBV20-1
cdr3_aa: CASSLSQNRASYEQYF; j_call: TRBJ2-7; v_call: TRBV7-9
cdr3_aa: CASSHGSVNSNQPQHF; j_call: TRBJ1-5; v_call: TRBV14
cdr3_aa: CSVEGQGNFNTEAFF; j_call: TRBJ1-1; v_call: TRBV29-1
cdr3_aa: CASSPDVSGYTF; j_call: TRBJ1-2; v_call: TRBV7-9
cdr3_aa: CASSFTNTGELFF; j_call: TRBJ2-2; v_call: TRBV7-2
cdr3_aa: CASSEGGETNSPLHF; j_call: TRBJ1-6; v_call: TRBV25-1
cdr3_aa: CASSVYGANTEAFF; j_call: TRBJ1-1; v_call: TRBV25-1
cdr3_aa: CASSWGLAGVADTQYF; j_call: TRBJ2-3; v_call: TRBV7-2
cdr3_aa: CASSLEGAYGYTF; j_call: TRBJ1-2; v_call: TRBV7-9